This T cell receptor (beta chain) comes out of a study of T cell changes during pregnancy in multiple sclerosis. The assay was immunoSEQ multiplex PCR, and TCRdb's table has in-frame clones only and misses some. The table includes about 45,000 clones, 80% to 95% detected once. Germline V gene data show CDR1 as LGHNA and CDR2 as YSLEER. The CDR3 contains 16 residues. V lost 1 base to trimming and J lost 7 bases; unmatched junction nucleotides: 10. The sample in question was CD8+ T cells from peripheral blood mononuclear cells, obtained in the second trimester of pregnancy. This receptor was identified in a female donor with multiple sclerosis, enrolled in a pregnancy study. The chain uses TRBV4-3 and TRBJ2-5; TRBD1 matches 9 bases. The DNA for the CDR3 is TGCGCCAGCAGCCAAGGACTTGACAGGGGGGCCCCGACCCAGTACTTC. Protein sequence: CASSQGLDRGAPTQYF.